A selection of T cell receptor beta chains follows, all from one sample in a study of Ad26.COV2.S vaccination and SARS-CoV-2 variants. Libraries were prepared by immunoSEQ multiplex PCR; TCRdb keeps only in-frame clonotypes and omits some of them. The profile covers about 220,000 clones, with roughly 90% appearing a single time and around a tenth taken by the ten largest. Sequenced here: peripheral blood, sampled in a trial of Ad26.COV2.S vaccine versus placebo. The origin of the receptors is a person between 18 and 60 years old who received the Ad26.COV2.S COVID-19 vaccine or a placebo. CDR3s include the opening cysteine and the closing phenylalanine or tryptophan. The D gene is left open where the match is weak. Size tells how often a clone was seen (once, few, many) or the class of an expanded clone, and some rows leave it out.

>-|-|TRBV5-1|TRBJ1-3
TGCGCCAGCAGCTTGACCCAGGGTTCTGGAAACACCATATATTTT
CASSLTQGSGNTIYF
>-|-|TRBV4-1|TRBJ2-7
TGCGCCAGCAGCCAAGAGAAGCATTACGAGCAGTACTTC
CASSQEKHYEQYF
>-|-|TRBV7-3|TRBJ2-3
TGTGCCAGCAGCCTGAGCGGGTTTCGCACAGATACGCAGTATTTT
CASSLSGFRTDTQYF
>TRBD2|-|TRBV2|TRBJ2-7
TGTGCCAGCCTACCTCTCGCTAGCGGGAGCTACGAGCAGTACTTC
CASLPLASGSYEQYF
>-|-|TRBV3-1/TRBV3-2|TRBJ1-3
TGTGCCAGCAGCGAACGGGACACCGGGATTGGAAACACCATATATTTT
CASSERDTGIGNTIYF
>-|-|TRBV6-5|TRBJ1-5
TGTGCCAGCAACTCCCGGGTCCTCGACCAGCCCCAGCATTTT
CASNSRVLDQPQHF
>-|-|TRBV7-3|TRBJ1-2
TGTGCCAGCAGCTTAAACAGGGTAGGGGACGGCTACACCTTC
CASSLNRVGDGYTF
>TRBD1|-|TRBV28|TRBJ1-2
TGTGCCAGCAGTTTCGCAGGGGGCGCTGGGTATGGCTACACCTTC
CASSFAGGAGYGYTF
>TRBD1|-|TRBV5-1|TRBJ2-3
TGCGCCAGCAGCGCACGGGACAGATACACAGATACGCAGTATTTT
CASSARDRYTDTQYF
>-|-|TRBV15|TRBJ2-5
TGTGCCACCAGCAGAGAGGAGACCCAGTACTTC
CATSREETQYF
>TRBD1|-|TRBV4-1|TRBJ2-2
TGCGCCAGCAGCCAAGATTTAGGGACAGGGAACACCGGGGAGCTGTTTTTT
CASSQDLGTGNTGELFF
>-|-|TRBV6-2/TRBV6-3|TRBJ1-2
TGTGCCAGCAGTTACTCAGGCCGAAACTATGGCTACACCTTC
CASSYSGRNYGYTF
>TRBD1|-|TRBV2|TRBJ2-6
TGTGCCAGCAGGAACCAGGGGGCCGGTGGGGCCAACGTCCTGACTTTC
CASRNQGAGGANVLTF
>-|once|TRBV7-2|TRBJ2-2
TGTGCCAGCAGCTTAAACCCCGGGACACTGAACACCGGGGAGCTGTTTTTT
CASSLNPGTLNTGELFF
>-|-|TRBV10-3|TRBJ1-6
TGTGCCATCAGTGAGTCGGGAGGGCGGTCCTATAATTCACCCCTCCACTTT
CAISESGGRSYNSPLHF
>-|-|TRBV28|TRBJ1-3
TGTGCCAGCAGTGTCATCCTAGGGGGGCCCTCTGGAAACACCATATATTTT
CASSVILGGPSGNTIYF
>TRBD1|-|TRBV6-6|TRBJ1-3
TGTGCCAGCAGTGGGACAGCGGAGAGGTCTGGAAACACCATATATTTT
CASSGTAERSGNTIYF
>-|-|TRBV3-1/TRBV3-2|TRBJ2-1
TGTGCCAGCAGCCAAGAAGACAGCCCCTACAATGAGCAGTTCTTC
CASSQEDSPYNEQFF
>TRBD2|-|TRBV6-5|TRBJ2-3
TGTGCCAGCAGTTACCTAGCGGGGGGCACAGATACGCAGTATTTT
CASSYLAGGTDTQYF
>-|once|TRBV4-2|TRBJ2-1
TGTGCCAGCAGCCAAGATGAGGGGAGAGGGACCTACAATGAGCAGTTCTTC
CASSQDEGRGTYNEQFF
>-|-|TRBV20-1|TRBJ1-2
TGCAGTGCTAGTGTCGCGGGGGCCCCAGGCTATGGCTACACCTTC
CSASVAGAPGYGYTF
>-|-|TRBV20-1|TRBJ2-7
TGCAGTGCTACCCCAGGGAACGAGCAGTACTTC
CSATPGNEQYF
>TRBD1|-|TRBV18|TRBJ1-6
TGTGCCAGCTCACCAGGACAGGGGAATTCACCCCTCCACTTT
CASSPGQGNSPLHF
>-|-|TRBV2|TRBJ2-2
TGTGCCAGCAGGATCATGGAGGGGCTGTTTTTT
CASRIMEGLFF
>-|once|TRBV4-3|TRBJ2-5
TGCGCCAGCAGCCAAGAAGGGAAGCGAGAAGAGACCCAGTACTTC
CASSQEGKREETQYF
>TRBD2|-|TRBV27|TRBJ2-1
TGTGCCAGCAGTCTCAGACTAGCGGGAGAGGTTGAGCAGTTCTTC
CASSLRLAGEVEQFF
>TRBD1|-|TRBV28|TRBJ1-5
TGTGCCAGCAGTTTTGTGGGACAGGGGATGAAGGGGCAGCCCCAGCATTTT
CASSFVGQGMKGQPQHF
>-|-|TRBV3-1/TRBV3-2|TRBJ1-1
TGTGCCAGCAGCCAGACGACAGATCTCACTGAAGCTTTCTTT
CASSQTTDLTEAFF
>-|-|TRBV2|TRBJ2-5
TGTGCCAGCAGTGAATACAGGTTAGAAGAGACCCAGTACTTC
CASSEYRLEETQYF
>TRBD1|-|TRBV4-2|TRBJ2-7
TGTGCCAGCAGCCAAGATTTGGGACAGGGGGCTTACGAGCAGTACTTC
CASSQDLGQGAYEQYF
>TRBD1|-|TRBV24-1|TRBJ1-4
TGTGCCACCAGTGATAAAGGGGACAGGGGGCGAGAAGAAAAACTGTTTTTT
CATSDKGDRGREEKLFF
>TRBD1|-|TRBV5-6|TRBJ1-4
TGTGCCAGCAGCTGGGGACAGGGAGGGGGTCGTGAAAAACTGTTTTTT
CASSWGQGGGREKLFF
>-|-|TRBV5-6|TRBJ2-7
TGTGCCAGCAGCGGGGCGGGGGCCTCCTACGAGCAGTACTTC
CASSGAGASYEQYF
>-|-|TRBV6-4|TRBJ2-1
TGTGCCAGCAGTGACGACGGAAAGAGCTCCTACAATGAGCAGTTCTTC
CASSDDGKSSYNEQFF
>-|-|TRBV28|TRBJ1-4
TGTGCCAGCACCCATCGCCAGGGTCAAGAAAAACTGTTTTTT
CASTHRQGQEKLFF
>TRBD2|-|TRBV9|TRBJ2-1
TGTGCCAGCAGCATAGCGGGAACCTACAATGAGCAGTTCTTC
CASSIAGTYNEQFF
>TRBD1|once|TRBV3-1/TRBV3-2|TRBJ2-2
TGTGCCAGCAGCCAAGCCGCAGGGGGCACCGGGGAGCTGTTTTTT
CASSQAAGGTGELFF
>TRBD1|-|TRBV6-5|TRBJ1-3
TGTGCCAGCAGTTCGACGGGACAGGCCGGAAACACCATATATTTT
CASSSTGQAGNTIYF
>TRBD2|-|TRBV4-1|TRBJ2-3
TGCGCCAGCAGCCAAGAAGGCGCGGGGGGGCCTTCGACTTATACGCAGTATTTT
CASSQEGAGGPSTYTQYF
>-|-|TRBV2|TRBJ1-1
TGTGCCAGCACCCAAGCCTGGGACGACACTGAAGCTTTCTTT
CASTQAWDDTEAFF
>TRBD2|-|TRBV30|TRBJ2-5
TGTGCCGGGGAGACTAGCGGGGATGAGACCCAGTACTTC
CAGETSGDETQYF
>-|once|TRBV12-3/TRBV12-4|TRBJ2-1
TGTGCCAGCAGTTTAGTCAATGAGCAGTTCTTC
CASSLVNEQFF
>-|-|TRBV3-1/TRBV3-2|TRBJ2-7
TGTGCCAGCAGCCAGACTAGGGGGCATCACGAGCAGTACTTC
CASSQTRGHHEQYF
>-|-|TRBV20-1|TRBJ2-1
TGCAGTGCTAGTCATGGGGATGAGCAGTTCTTC
CSASHGDEQFF
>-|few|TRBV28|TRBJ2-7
TGTGCCAGCAGTTTGAGGTATGGGGGGAGCACCTACGAGCAGTACTTC
CASSLRYGGSTYEQYF
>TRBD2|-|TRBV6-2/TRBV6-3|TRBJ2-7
TGTGCCAGCAGTTCCCAGCGGGGGACCTACGAGCAGTACTTC
CASSSQRGTYEQYF
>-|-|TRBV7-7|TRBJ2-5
TGTGCTAGCAGCTCTGCGAGTTGGGGGACCCAGTACTTC
CASSSASWGTQYF
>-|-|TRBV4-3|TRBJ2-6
TGCGCCAGCAGCCAAATGAGGGGGACTGGGGCCAACGTCCTGACTTTC
CASSQMRGTGANVLTF
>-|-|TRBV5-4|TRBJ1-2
TGTGCCAGCAGCCCGGACGGGGGGGGCTATGGCTACACCTTC
CASSPDGGGYGYTF
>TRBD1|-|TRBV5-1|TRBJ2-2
TGCGCCAGCAGCTTGGTTTTGACAGGGAAGAACACCGGGGAGCTGTTTTTT
CASSLVLTGKNTGELFF